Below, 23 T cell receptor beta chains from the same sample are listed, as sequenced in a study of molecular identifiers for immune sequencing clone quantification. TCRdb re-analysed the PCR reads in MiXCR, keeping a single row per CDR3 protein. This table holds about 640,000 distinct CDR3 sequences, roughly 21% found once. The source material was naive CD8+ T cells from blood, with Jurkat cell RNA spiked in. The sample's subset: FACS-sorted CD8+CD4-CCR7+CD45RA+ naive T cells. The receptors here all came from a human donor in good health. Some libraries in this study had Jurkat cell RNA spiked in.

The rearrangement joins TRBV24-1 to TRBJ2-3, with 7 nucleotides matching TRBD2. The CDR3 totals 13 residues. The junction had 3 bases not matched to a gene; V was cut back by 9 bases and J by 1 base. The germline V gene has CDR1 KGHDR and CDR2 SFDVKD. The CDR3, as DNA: TGTGCCACCGCCCGGGGGGGCACAGATACGCAGTATTTT. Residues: CATARGGTDTQYF.

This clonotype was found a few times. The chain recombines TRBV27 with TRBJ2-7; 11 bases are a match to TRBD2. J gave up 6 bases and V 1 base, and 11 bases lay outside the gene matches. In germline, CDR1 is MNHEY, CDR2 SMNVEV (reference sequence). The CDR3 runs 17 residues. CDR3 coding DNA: TGTGCCAGCAGTTTATTAGGTGTGACTAGCGGGAATCTCGAGCAGTACTTC. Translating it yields CASSLLGVTSGNLEQYF.

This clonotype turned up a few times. CDR3 region: CATMGTSGAYEQYF. The CDR3 region has the DNA TGTGCCACGATGGGGACTAGCGGAGCCTACGAGCAGTACTTC. The chain recombines TRBV10-3 with TRBJ2-7; 11 bases map to TRBD2. CDR1 and CDR2 (germline): ENHRY, SYGVKD. Trimming cost V 10 bases and J 2 bases; bases outside gene matches: 7. This CDR3 has 14 amino acids.

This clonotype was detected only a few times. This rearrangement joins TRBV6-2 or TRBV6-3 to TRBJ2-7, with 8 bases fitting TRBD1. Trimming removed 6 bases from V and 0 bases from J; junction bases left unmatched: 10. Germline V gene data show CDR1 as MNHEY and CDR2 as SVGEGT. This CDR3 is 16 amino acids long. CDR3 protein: CASRSRTGPNSYEQYF. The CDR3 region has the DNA TGTGCCAGCAGGTCCAGGACAGGGCCAAACTCCTACGAGCAGTACTTC.

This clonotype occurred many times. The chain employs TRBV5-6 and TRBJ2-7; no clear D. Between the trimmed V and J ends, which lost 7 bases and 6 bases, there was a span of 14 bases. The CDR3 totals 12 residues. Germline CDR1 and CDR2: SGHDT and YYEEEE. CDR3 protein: CASRRSPGEQYF. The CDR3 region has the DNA TGTGCCAGCCGGCGCAGTCCCGGCGAGCAGTACTTC.

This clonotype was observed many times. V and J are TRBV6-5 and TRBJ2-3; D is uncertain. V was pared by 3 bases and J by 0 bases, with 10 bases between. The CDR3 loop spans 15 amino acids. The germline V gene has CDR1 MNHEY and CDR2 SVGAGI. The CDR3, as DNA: TGTGCCAGCAGTTATGAGACAACTAGCACAGATACGCAGTATTTT. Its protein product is CASSYETTSTDTQYF.

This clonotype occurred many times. CDR3 bases: TGTGCCAGCAGTTACTCGGGCCAGACAGATACGCAGTATTTT. Amino acids: CASSYSGQTDTQYF. The chain employs TRBV6-5 and TRBJ2-3; no clear D. This CDR3 is 14 amino acids long. V lost 0 bases and J 3 bases, leaving 7 bases between the germline ends. Germline V gene data show CDR1 as MNHEY and CDR2 as SVGAGI.

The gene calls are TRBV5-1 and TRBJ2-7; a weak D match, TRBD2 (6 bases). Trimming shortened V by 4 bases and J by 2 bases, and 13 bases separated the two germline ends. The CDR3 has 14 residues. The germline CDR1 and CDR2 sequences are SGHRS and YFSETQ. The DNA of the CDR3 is TGCGCCAGCAGCCTTACTAGCTTCACCTACGAGCAGTACTTC. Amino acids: CASSLTSFTYEQYF.

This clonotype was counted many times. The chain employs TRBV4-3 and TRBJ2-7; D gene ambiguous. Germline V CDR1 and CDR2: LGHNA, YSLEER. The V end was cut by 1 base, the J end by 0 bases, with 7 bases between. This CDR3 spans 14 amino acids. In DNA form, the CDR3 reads TGCGCCAGCAGCCAAGGAGGAATCTCCTACGAGCAGTACTTC. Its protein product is CASSQGGISYEQYF.

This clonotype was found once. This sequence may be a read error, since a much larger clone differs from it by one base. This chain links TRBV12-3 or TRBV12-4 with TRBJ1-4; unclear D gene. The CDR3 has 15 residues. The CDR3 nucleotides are TGTGCCGGCAGCGGAGTGGGAAGGACTAATGAAAAACTGTTTTTT. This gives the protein CAGSGVGRTNEKLFF.

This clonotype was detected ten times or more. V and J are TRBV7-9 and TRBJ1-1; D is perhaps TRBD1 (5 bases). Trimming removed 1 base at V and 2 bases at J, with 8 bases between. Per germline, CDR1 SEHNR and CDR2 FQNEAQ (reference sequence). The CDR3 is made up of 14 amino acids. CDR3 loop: CASSLVRGNTEAFF. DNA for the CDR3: TGTGCCAGCAGCTTAGTGAGGGGTAACACTGAAGCTTTCTTT.

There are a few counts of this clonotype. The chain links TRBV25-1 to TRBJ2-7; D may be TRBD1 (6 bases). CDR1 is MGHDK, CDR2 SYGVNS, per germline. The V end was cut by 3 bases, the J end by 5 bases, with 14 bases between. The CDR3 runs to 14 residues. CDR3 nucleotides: TGTGCCAGCAGTGATTGGACAGACCCGGACGAGCAGTACTTC. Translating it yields CASSDWTDPDEQYF.

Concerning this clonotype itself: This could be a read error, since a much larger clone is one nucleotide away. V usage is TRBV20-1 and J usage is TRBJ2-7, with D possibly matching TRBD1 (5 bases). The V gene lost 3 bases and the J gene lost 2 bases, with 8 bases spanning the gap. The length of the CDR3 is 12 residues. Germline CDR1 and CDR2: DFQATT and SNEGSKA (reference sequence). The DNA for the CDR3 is TGCAGTGCTAGCGACAGTCCCTACGAGCAGTACTTC. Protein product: CSASDSPYEQYF.

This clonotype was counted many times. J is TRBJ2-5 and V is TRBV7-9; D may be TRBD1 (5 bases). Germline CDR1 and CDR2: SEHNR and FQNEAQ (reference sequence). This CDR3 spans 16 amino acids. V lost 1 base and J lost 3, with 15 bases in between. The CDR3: CASSLVQGLFKETQYF. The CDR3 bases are TGTGCCAGCAGCTTAGTCCAGGGCCTCTTCAAAGAGACCCAGTACTTC.

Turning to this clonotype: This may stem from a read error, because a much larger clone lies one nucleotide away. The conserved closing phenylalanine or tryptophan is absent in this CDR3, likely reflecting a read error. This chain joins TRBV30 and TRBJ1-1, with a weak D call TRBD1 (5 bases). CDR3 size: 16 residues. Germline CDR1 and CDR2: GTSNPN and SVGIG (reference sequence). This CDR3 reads CARSSVVAGPDTEAFL. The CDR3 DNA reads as TGTGCCCGGAGTAGTGTCGTCGCAGGGCCGGACACTGAAGCTTTCCTT.

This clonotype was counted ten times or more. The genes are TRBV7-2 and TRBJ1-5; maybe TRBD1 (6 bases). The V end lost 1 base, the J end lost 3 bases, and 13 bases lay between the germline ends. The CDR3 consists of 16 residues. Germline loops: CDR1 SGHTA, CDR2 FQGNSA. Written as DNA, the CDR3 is TGTGCCAGCAGCTTAGTTGCAGGGGCCTACAATCAGCCCCAGCATTTT. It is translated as CASSLVAGAYNQPQHF.

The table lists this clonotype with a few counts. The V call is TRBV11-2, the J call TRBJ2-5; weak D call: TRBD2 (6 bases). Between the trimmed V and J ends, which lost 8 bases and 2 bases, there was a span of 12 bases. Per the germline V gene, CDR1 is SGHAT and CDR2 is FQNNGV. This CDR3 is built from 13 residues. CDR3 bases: TGTGCCAGCGAACCCGGGACTCAAGAGACCCAGTACTTC. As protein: CASEPGTQETQYF.

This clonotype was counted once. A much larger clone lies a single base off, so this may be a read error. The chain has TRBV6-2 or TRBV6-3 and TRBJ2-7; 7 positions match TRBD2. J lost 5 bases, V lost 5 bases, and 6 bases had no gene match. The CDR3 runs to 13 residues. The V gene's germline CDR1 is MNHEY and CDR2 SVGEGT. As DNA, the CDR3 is TGTGCCAGCAGTGTGGGGGGGTTAGACGAGCAGTACTTC. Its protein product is CASSVGGLDEQYF.

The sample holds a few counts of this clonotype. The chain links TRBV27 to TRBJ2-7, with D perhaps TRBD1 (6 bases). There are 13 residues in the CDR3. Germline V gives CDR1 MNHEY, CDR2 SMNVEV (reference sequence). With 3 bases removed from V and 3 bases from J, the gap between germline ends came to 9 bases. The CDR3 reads CASSFETGYEQYF. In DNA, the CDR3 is TGTGCCAGCAGTTTTGAGACAGGCTACGAGCAGTACTTC.

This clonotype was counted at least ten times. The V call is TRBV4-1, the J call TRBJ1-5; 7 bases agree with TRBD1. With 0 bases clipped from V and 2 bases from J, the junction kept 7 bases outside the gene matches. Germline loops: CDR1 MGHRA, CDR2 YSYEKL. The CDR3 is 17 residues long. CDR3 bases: TGCGCCAGCAGCCAAGAAACAGGGGTCTACGGCAATCAGCCCCAGCATTTT. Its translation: CASSQETGVYGNQPQHF.

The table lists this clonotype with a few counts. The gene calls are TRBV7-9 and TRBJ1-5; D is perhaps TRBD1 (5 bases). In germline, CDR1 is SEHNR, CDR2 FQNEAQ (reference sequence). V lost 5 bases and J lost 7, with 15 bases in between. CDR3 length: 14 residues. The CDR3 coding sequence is TGTGCCAGCAGCCAACCGGGGGGTGGACAGCCCCAGCATTTT. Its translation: CASSQPGGGQPQHF.

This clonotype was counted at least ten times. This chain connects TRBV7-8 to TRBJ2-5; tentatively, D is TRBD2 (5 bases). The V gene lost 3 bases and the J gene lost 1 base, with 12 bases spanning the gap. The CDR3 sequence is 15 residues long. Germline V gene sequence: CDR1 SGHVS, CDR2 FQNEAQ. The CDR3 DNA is TGTGCCAGCAGCTTTTACCGGGGAGTCCAAGAGACCCAGTACTTC. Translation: CASSFYRGVQETQYF.

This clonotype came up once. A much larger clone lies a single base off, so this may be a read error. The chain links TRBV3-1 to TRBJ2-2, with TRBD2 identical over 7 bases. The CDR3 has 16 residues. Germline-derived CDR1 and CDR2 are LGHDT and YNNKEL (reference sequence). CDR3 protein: CASSLSGTSYTGGLFF. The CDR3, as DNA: TGTGCCAGCAGCCTAAGCGGGACTTCCTACACCGGGGGGCTGTTTTTT.